The 30 T cell receptor beta chains below all came from one sample that was sequenced in a study of graft-versus-host responses after intestinal transplantation. Sequenced by immunoSEQ multiplex PCR; TCRdb stores in-frame clones only, minus some. The sample records 84,000 or so clones, 90% to 95% being singletons. Which antigens these TCRs recognize remains unknown. The source was unstimulated CD8+ T cells sorted from spleen or lymph node cells, collected before transplant. The receptors stem from a human donor who was the organ donor for an intestinal transplant.

The table lists this clone with a count of one. This rearrangement joins TRBV29-1 to TRBJ2-1, with 11 nucleotides matching TRBD2. J gave up 4 bases and V 5 bases, and 4 bases lay outside the gene matches. The CDR3 contains 14 residues. The V gene's germline CDR1 is SQVTM and CDR2 ANQGSEA. CDR3 in amino acids: CSVTSGSPYNEQFF. The DNA of the CDR3 is TGCAGCGTTACTAGCGGGAGCCCGTACAATGAGCAGTTCTTC.

The chain employs TRBV14 and TRBJ1-2; TRBD1 might be the D (5 bases). Per the germline V gene, CDR1 is SGHDN and CDR2 is FVKESK. The CDR3 is made up of 14 amino acids. Trimming left V 4 bases short and J 3 bases short, with 12 bases between. CDR3 coding DNA: TGTGCCAGCAGCCCCCAAGCAGGGTACTATGGCTACACCTTC. It specifies CASSPQAGYYGYTF.

V is TRBV9 and J is TRBJ1-1, with 7 nucleotides matching TRBD1. V shed 3 bases and J 3 bases; nucleotides not matched to a gene: 5. The CDR3 spans 14 residues. CDR1 and CDR2 (germline): SGDLS, YYNGEE. The CDR3 region is CASSETGLDTEAFF. The CDR3 nucleotides are TGTGCCAGCAGCGAGACAGGGTTGGACACTGAAGCTTTCTTT.

The J gene is TRBJ1-2, the V gene TRBV30, with D unclear. The CDR3 is made up of 10 amino acids. The V and J ends lost 1 base and 9 bases respectively, with 6 bases between them. Germline CDR1 reads GTSNPN; CDR2 reads SVGIG (reference sequence). CDR3 region: CAWSGPSYTF. The CDR3 DNA reads TGTGCCTGGAGTGGTCCCAGCTACACCTTC.

The chain links TRBV19 to TRBJ2-7; 8 bases map to TRBD2. Germline V lookup: CDR1 LNHDA, CDR2 SQIVND (reference sequence). The CDR3 has 15 residues. With 4 bases clipped from V and 4 bases from J, the junction kept 9 bases outside the gene matches. Here the CDR3 DNA reads TGTGCCAGTAGTAACTTCGGGGGGGCGCTTTACGAGCAGTACTTC. Amino acids: CASSNFGGALYEQYF.

The chain links TRBV7-8 to TRBJ1-5; D gene uncertain. CDR1 and CDR2 (germline): SGHVS, FQNEAQ. V shed 1 base and J shed 0 bases, with 10 bases lying between them. The CDR3 consists of 16 residues. The CDR3 bases are TGTGCCAGCAGCTTAGATTGGCGGAATAGCAATCAGCCCCAGCATTTT. This encodes CASSLDWRNSNQPQHF.

V is TRBV29-1 and J is TRBJ1-1; D is ambiguous. V gave up 0 bases and J gave up 5 bases, with 10 bases separating them. Germline loops: CDR1 SQVTM, CDR2 ANQGSEA. The CDR3 runs to 13 residues. CDR3 amino acids: CSVEEVSGTEAFF. In DNA form, the CDR3 reads TGCAGCGTTGAAGAGGTCTCCGGGACTGAAGCTTTCTTT. Using reference TRBV29-1 and TRBJ1-1 for the parts outside the CDR3, the full variable domain is SAVISQKPSRDICQRGTSLTIQCQVDSQVTMMFWYRQQPGQSLTLIATANQGSEATYESGFVIDKFPISRPNLTFSTLTVSNMSPEDSSIYLCSVEEVSGTEAFFGQGTRLTVV.

The V gene is TRBV6-6, the J gene TRBJ2-5; TRBD1 might be the D (7 bases). The CDR3 sequence is 14 residues long. Between the trimmed V and J ends, which lost 8 bases and 4 bases, there was a span of 17 bases. CDR1 is MNHNY and CDR2 is SVGAGI in the germline V gene (reference sequence). The chain's CDR3 is CASGRDSEIETQYF. CDR3 bases: TGTGCCAGCGGGCGGGACAGCGAAATAGAGACCCAGTACTTC.

V is TRBV4-3 and J is TRBJ2-5; D not resolved. The better agreement between TRBJ2-7 and the DNA end casts doubt on the J call. The length of the CDR3 is 14 residues. Germline CDR1 is LGHNA and CDR2 is YSLEER. This chain's CDR3 is CASSQIHGVSEQYF. Written as DNA, the CDR3 is TGCGCCAGCAGCCAGATTCACGGAGTAAGCGAGCAGTACTTC.

This chain links TRBV6-5 with TRBJ1-1; 7 positions agree with TRBD1. The trim removed 0 bases at V and 7 bases at J, leaving 8 bases unmatched. The CDR3 spans 15 residues. The germline V gene encodes CDR1 MNHEY and CDR2 SVGAGI. CDR3 loop: CASSYSAEGASEAFF. The DNA for the CDR3 is TGTGCCAGCAGTTACTCTGCGGAGGGGGCTAGTGAAGCTTTCTTT.

This clone was detected once. Other DNA sequences in this sample translate to the same CDR3. The gene calls are TRBV7-3 and TRBJ2-3; 8 nucleotides line up with TRBD2. In germline, CDR1 is SGHTA, CDR2 FQGTGA. The V segment lost 3 bases and the J segment 6 bases; nucleotides outside the gene matches: 11. This CDR3 is 16 amino acids long. The CDR3 DNA reads as TGTGCCAGCAGCTTTGCCGGGGGGGCCCCCACGGATACGCAGTATTTT. It codes for CASSFAGGAPTDTQYF.

V gene TRBV4-1 combines with J gene TRBJ2-7, with D unclear. Germline V gene lookup returns CDR1 MGHRA and CDR2 YSYEKL. V was pared by 5 bases and J by 0 bases, with 8 bases between. CDR3 length: 13 amino acids. The CDR3 DNA follows: TGCGCCAGCAGCGCCCGGGTCTCCTACGAGCAGTACTTC. Protein product: CASSARVSYEQYF.

The chain combines TRBV18 with TRBJ1-2; D might be TRBD1 (6 bases). V lost 0 bases and J 3 bases, leaving 14 bases between the germline ends. The CDR3 is 16 residues long. Germline CDR1 reads KGHSH; CDR2 reads LQKENI. CDR3 nucleotide sequence: TGTGCCAGCTCACCACCGGGGGCAGGGCAAGACTATGGCTACACCTTC. As protein: CASSPPGAGQDYGYTF.

The chain couples TRBV27 to TRBJ2-1, with D perhaps matching TRBD1 (5 bases). Germline-derived CDR1 and CDR2 are MNHEY and SMNVEV (reference sequence). Trimming took 8 bases from V and 6 from J, leaving 17 bases between them. The CDR3 sequence is 14 residues long. The CDR3 protein is CASGGARYGNEQFF. The CDR3 bases are TGTGCCAGCGGTGGGGCAAGGTACGGCAATGAGCAGTTCTTC.

This chain uses TRBV6-6 with TRBJ2-3; a possible D gene is TRBD2 (6 bases). This CDR3 spans 15 amino acids. Germline assignment: CDR1 MNHNY and CDR2 SVGAGI (reference sequence). The V end lost 7 bases, the J end lost 2 bases, and 16 bases lay between the germline ends. The CDR3 loop is CASTTSPLNTDTQYF. As DNA, the CDR3 is TGTGCCAGCACTACTAGCCCCCTTAACACAGATACGCAGTATTTT.

This rearrangement joins TRBV5-5 to TRBJ2-1; D gene ambiguous. The germline V and J ends were trimmed by 0 bases and 4 bases, with 5 bases remaining between them. There are 13 residues in the CDR3. Per the germline V gene, CDR1 is SGHKS and CDR2 is YYEKEE (reference sequence). The chain's CDR3 is CASSLGLYNEQFF. For the CDR3, the DNA is TGTGCCAGCAGCTTGGGACTGTACAATGAGCAGTTCTTC. Based on the CDR3 plus reference TRBV5-5 and TRBJ2-1, the full variable domain is DAGVTQSPTHLIKTRGQQVTLRCSPISGHKSVSWYQQVLGQGPQFIFQYYEKEERGRGNFPDRFSARQFPNYSSELNVNALLLGDSALYLCASSLGLYNEQFFGPGTRLTVL.

V gene TRBV19 combines with J gene TRBJ2-1; no clear D gene. The CDR3 is 13 residues long. CDR1 LNHDA and CDR2 SQIVND come from the germline V gene (reference sequence). Trimming cost V 2 bases and J 6 bases, with 8 bases left between them. In nucleotides, the CDR3 is TGTGCCAGTAGTATAAGTAGTGTCAATGAGCAGTTCTTC. Amino acids: CASSISSVNEQFF.

This clone was seen a single time. The gene calls are TRBV11-2 and TRBJ1-1, with D hard to call. Deletions cut 0 bases from V and 4 bases from J, with 12 bases between. The V gene's germline CDR1 is SGHAT and CDR2 FQNNGV. The CDR3 has 15 residues. The CDR3 loop reads CASSLDLAGSTEAFF. In nucleotides, the CDR3 is TGTGCCAGCAGCTTAGATCTGGCGGGGAGCACTGAAGCTTTCTTT.

The J gene is TRBJ1-2, the V gene TRBV2; 8 nucleotides match TRBD1. CDR1 is SNHLY, CDR2 FYNNEI, per germline. J gave up 4 bases and V 8 bases, and 6 bases lay outside the gene matches. The CDR3 contains 13 residues. For the CDR3, the DNA is TGTGCCAGCGGTCCGGACAGGGCCTATGGCTACACCTTC. Protein: CASGPDRAYGYTF. The full variable domain, completed using reference TRBV2 and TRBJ1-2, is EPEVTQTPSHQVTQMGQEVILRCVPISNHLYFYWYRQILGQKVEFLVSFYNNEISEKSEIFDDQFSVERPDGSNFTLKIRSTKLEDSAMYFCASGPDRAYGYTFGSGTRLTVV.

This clone appeared a single time. The gene calls are TRBV28 and TRBJ1-4; D is unresolved. The CDR3 has 15 amino acids. Germline-derived CDR1 and CDR2 are MDHEN and SYDVKM. Trimming pared 4 bases from V and 7 bases from J, leaving 16 bases between. For the CDR3, the DNA is TGTGCCAGCAGTTCAACGGCCGGGGTACTTGAAAAACTGTTTTTT. Translated: CASSSTAGVLEKLFF.

The DNA for the CDR3 is TGTGCCAGCACCCCCCCGGACAGGATACTCAGGGCCTCCTACGAGCAGTACTTC. This translates into CASTPPDRILRASYEQYF. J is TRBJ2-7 and V is TRBV5-8; 7 bases match TRBD1. Germline CDR1 is SGHTS and CDR2 is YDEGEE. This CDR3 is built from 18 residues. Trimming cost V 6 bases and J 0 bases; bases outside gene matches: 18.

Notes on this clone: The junction does not match germline at one end; this may be a read error. The chain joins TRBV28 to TRBJ1-5; a possible D gene is TRBD1 (5 bases). This CDR3 comprises 16 residues. CDR1 and CDR2 from the germline V gene are MDHEN and SYDVKM. Here the CDR3 reads CASKENPDGGSQAQHF. The CDR3 nucleotides are TGTGCCAGCAAGGAAAATCCGGACGGGGGGTCTCAGGCCCAGCATTTT. Full variable domain (remainder filled in from reference TRBV28 and TRBJ1-5): DVKVTQSSRYLVKRTGEKVFLECVQDMDHENMFWYRQDPGLGLRLIYFSYDVKMKEKGDIPEGYSVSREKKERFSLILESASTNQTSMYLCASKENPDGGSQAQHFGDGTRLSIL.

This clone was seen just once. V is TRBV5-4 and J is TRBJ2-1; TRBD1 aligns across 8 bases. Germline-derived CDR1 and CDR2 are SGHNT and YYREEE (reference sequence). The length of the CDR3 is 16 residues. V lost 0 bases, J lost 6 bases, and 8 bases stayed unmatched. In DNA, the CDR3 is TGTGCCAGCAGCTTGGGCAGGACAGGGTCCCCCAATGAGCAGTTCTTC. Translated, it gives CASSLGRTGSPNEQFF.

The gene calls are TRBV7-9 and TRBJ2-7; D may be TRBD2 (7 bases). Germline lookup yields CDR1 SEHNR and CDR2 FQNEAQ (reference sequence). Between the trimmed V and J ends, which lost 5 bases and 4 bases, there was a span of 15 bases. The CDR3 contains 14 residues. The CDR3 spells CASSRVGGPYEQYF. Here the CDR3 DNA reads TGTGCCAGCAGCCGGGTGGGGGGGCCTTACGAGCAGTACTTC.

The chain recombines TRBV28 with TRBJ2-1, with 10 bases matching TRBD2. Germline V CDR1 and CDR2: MDHEN, SYDVKM. Trimming cost V 10 bases and J 4 bases; bases outside gene matches: 13. This CDR3 is 16 amino acids long. The chain's CDR3 is CATTPREREGYNEQFF. In DNA, the CDR3 is TGTGCCACCACCCCGAGGGAGCGGGAGGGATACAATGAGCAGTTCTTC.

The V call is TRBV30, the J call TRBJ2-7; D possibly corresponds to TRBD2 (5 bases). The CDR3 has 13 amino acids. In germline, CDR1 is GTSNPN, CDR2 SVGIG (reference sequence). Trimming removed 0 bases at V and 5 bases at J, with 11 bases between. The CDR3 sequence is CAWSVLEGNEQYF. The CDR3 DNA sequence: TGTGCCTGGAGTGTACTCGAGGGTAACGAGCAGTACTTC.

The chain couples TRBV5-4 to TRBJ2-5; a possible D gene is TRBD2 (6 bases). This CDR3 spans 17 amino acids. From germline, CDR1 is SGHNT and CDR2 YYREEE (reference sequence). The V end lost 3 bases, the J end lost 1 base, and 19 bases lay between the germline ends. In nucleotides, the CDR3 is TGTGCCAGCAGCTGGAGGGTGGGGATTATACCCCAAGAGACCCAGTACTTC. Amino acids: CASSWRVGIIPQETQYF.

The chain couples TRBV5-1 to TRBJ2-2, with 7 bases fitting TRBD1. Germline V gene data show CDR1 as SGHRS and CDR2 as YFSETQ. J lost 4 bases, V lost 3 bases, and 3 bases had no gene match. This CDR3 has 14 amino acids. The CDR3 reads CASSSGGSTGELFF. In DNA form, the CDR3 reads TGCGCCAGCAGCTCAGGGGGATCCACCGGGGAGCTGTTTTTT.

The chain employs TRBV9 and TRBJ2-7, with a weak D call TRBD1 (6 bases). The CDR3 loop spans 15 amino acids. The V end was cut by 2 bases, the J end by 4 bases, with 16 bases between. Germline CDR1 is SGDLS and CDR2 is YYNGEE. The CDR3 here is CASSVQAGALYEQYF. In DNA form, the CDR3 reads TGTGCCAGCAGCGTTCAAGCAGGGGCGCTTTACGAGCAGTACTTC.

The rearrangement links TRBV5-6 to TRBJ2-3, with TRBD2 matching over 7 bases. From germline, CDR1 is SGHDT and CDR2 YYEEEE. J was trimmed by 5 bases and V by 0 bases; bases with no gene match: 6. CDR3 length: 15 amino acids. The CDR3 loop is CASSLGGGERDTQYF. As DNA, the CDR3 is TGTGCCAGCAGCTTGGGCGGGGGAGAGCGAGATACGCAGTATTTT.